Here is one T cell receptor (beta chain) with its context. What antigen it recognizes has not been identified. No base quality values were provided; no much bigger clone lies one nucleotide off. Interpreted using the paper, the time point label stands for: baseline before first vaccination. Vaccinee samples were obtained from the UK trials COV001 and COV002, which included a single-blind randomized controlled phase 2/3 trial of AZD1222 (ChAdOx1 nCoV-19) in healthy adults. For TCRbeta chain sequencing, PBMC samples from trial participants were taken at day 0 and at day 28 after the second dose. The CDR3 regions of human TCRbeta chains were analyzed by immunosequencing. The original pipeline was this. TCRs in the repertoires were matched against a reference library of SARS-CoV-2-specific TCRs that had been generated with the MIRA antigen-specificity platform. Breadth was defined as the fraction of unique TCRs that were SARS-CoV-2-associated, and depth was defined as the fraction of total T cells that were SARS-CoV-2-associated. Using the MIRA data, each spike-specific TCR was mapped to the spike region that the TCR reacts to and placed in a CD4 or CD8 class. Log10-transformed breadth and depth values were compared by one-way ANOVA with Sidak's multiple comparisons tests. What TCRdb holds here is the immuneACCESS table cut down to in-frame rearrangements. Part of the clones is not present; checked against another copy, under half of the missing clones reflect an unresolved V gene, and the others are unexplained. That table gives V, J and clone size, and the DNA gave D and trimming. The sample table shows 97,000 or so clones, and roughly 90% are seen once. The ten largest account for 2.5% to 3% of the sample.

This specimen comes from a study of T cell responses to AZD1222 COVID-19 vaccine (dated by TCRdb to the early 2020s). About the full investigation: AZD1222 recipients whose second dose came at about 4 weeks and those whose second dose came at about 12 weeks were combined into one group, since spike-specific TCR depth and breadth did not differ between the two schedules. Trial participants were enrolled by age into subgroups of 18-55, 56-69 and 70-plus years, and 148, 28 and 57 TCR-sequenced participants, respectively, were included in these subgroups. TCR sequencing covered some 250 trial participants: 200 to 210 given two doses of AZD1222 and approximately 26 given two doses of MenACWY control vaccine. Summary of the overall study and its limitations: Reportedly, close to half of the unique spike-specific TCRs recognized epitopes lying outside the regions that are mutated in the B.1.351 and B.1.1.7 variants. In the small 56-69-year group, the increase in depth fell short of significance, most likely because of low power. Participants were mostly white British, with more females than males. The authors suggested clonal diversity may have been underestimated. After two AZD1222 doses, both the breadth and the depth of spike-specific TCRs were significantly higher than at day 0 and than in MenACWY recipients. Conclusions about previously exposed vaccinees are limited because only five to seven AZD1222 recipients were SARS-CoV-2 seropositive at baseline. No day 14 peak-response samples were available, so repertoires were characterized only after the peak T cell response. The vaccine-associated CD4 TCRs covered the entire spike protein, and the dominant responses fell in regions 160-218 and 743-854.

This TCR derives from an adult in good health. The source was peripheral blood, collected on day 0 of AZD1222 vaccination.

The DNA is TGCAGCGTTGAGGTTAGACAGGGCTACAATGAGCAGTTCTTC. Translated, it gives CSVEVRQGYNEQFF. This chain joins TRBV29-1 to TRBJ2-1, with TRBD1 identical over 7 junction bases. Trimmed from V: 3 bases; trimmed from J: 3 bases; junction bases lacking a gene match: 5. CDR1 and CDR2 (SQVTM, ANQGSEA) derive from the germline V gene. The CDR3 contains 14 residues, cysteine and phenylalanine counted. Only the CDR3 part of the read is kept: 42 bases, read in frame from the first base.